The present T cell receptor beta chain was sequenced within a study of graft-versus-host responses after intestinal transplantation. Study-wide background: Recipients had transplants, and these were multivisceral, liver-intestinal, or isolated intestinal.

Notes on the study in general: Circulating GvH clones peaking coincided with falling HvG clones soon after transplant. Marrow from the recipient contained GvH clones, some of which had appeared first in ileum or blood.

Method: immunoSEQ multiplex PCR; TCRdb's copy keeps in-frame clones and lacks some. The repertoire includes over 80,000 clones, roughly 90% of them detected once, and around 0.36% sits in the top ten. In regard to this clone: The antigen is not known.

CDR3 size: 13 residues. CDR1 is LGHNA, CDR2 YSLEER, per germline. Trimming stripped 2 bases from V and 8 bases from J, with 12 bases between. The starting material was unstimulated CD8+ T cells sorted from spleen or lymph node cells, obtained before transplant. The chain links TRBV4-3 to TRBJ1-2; tentatively, D is TRBD1 (5 bases). This sequence originates from a human donor who was the organ donor for an intestinal transplant. The DNA for the CDR3 is TGCGCCAGCAGCCAAAGGGCGGGGCTAGGCTACACCTTC. Amino acid sequence: CASSQRAGLGYTF.